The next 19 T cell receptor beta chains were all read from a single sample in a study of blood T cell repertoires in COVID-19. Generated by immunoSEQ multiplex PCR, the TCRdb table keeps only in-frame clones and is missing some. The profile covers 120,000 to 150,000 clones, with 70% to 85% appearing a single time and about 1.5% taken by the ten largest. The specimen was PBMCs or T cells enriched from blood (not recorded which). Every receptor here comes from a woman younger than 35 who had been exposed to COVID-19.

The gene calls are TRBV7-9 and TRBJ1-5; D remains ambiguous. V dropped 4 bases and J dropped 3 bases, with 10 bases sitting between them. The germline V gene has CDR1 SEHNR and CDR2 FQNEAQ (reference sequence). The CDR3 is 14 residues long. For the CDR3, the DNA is TGTGCCAGCAGCTACACGGGTTCCAATCAGCCCCAGCATTTT. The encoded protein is CASSYTGSNQPQHF.

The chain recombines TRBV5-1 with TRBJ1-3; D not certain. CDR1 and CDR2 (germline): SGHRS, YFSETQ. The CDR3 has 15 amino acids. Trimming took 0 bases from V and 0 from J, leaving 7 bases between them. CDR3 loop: CASSLGGISGNTIYF. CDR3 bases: TGCGCCAGCAGCTTGGGTGGCATCTCTGGAAACACCATATATTTT. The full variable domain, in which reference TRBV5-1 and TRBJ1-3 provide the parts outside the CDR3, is KAGVTQTPRYLIKTRGQQVTLSCSPISGHRSVSWYQQTPGQGLQFLFEYFSETQRNKGNFPGRFSGRQFSNSRSEMNVSTLELGDSALYLCASSLGGISGNTIYFGEGSWLTVV.

The CDR3 protein is CASSLWGGALTGELFF. The CDR3 coding sequence is TGTGCCAGCAGTTTATGGGGGGGGGCGCTCACCGGGGAGCTGTTTTTT. J is TRBJ2-2 and V is TRBV27; the D gene is possibly TRBD2 (7 bases). Germline CDR1 is MNHEY and CDR2 is SMNVEV (reference sequence). The length of the CDR3 is 16 residues. V lost 1 base and J lost 4, with 13 bases in between.

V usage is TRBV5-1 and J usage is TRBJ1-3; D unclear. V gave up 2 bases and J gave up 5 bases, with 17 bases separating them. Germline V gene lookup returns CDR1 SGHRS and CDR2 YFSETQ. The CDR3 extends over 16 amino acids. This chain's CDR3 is CASSFGRTGLRNTIYF. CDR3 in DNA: TGCGCCAGCAGCTTCGGCCGGACTGGTTTGAGAAACACCATATATTTT.

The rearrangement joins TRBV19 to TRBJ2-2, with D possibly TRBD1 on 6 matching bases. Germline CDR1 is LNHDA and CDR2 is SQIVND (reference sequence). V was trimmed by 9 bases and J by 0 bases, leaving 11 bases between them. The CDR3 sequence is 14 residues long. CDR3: CASKGQTNTGELFF. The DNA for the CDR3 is TGTGCCAGCAAAGGACAGACGAACACCGGGGAGCTGTTTTTT. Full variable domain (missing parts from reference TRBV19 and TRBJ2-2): DGGITQSPKYLFRKEGQNVTLSCEQNLNHDAMYWYRQDPGQGLRLIYYSQIVNDFQKGDIAEGYSVSREKKESFPLTVTSAQKNPTAFYLCASKGQTNTGELFFGEGSRLTVL.

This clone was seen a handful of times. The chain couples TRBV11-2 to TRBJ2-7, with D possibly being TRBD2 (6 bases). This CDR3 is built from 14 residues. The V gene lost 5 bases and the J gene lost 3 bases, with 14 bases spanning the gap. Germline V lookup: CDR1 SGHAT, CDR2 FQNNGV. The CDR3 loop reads CASSAGGRGYEQYF. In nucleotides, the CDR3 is TGTGCCAGCAGCGCCGGGGGTAGGGGCTACGAGCAGTACTTC.

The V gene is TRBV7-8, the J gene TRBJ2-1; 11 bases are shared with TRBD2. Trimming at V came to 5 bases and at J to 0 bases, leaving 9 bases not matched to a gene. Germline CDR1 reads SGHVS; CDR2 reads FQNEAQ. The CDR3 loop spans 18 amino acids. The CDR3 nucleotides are TGTGCCAGCAGCCGAAGACTAGCGGGGCGCTCCTCCTACAATGAGCAGTTCTTC. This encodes CASSRRLAGRSSYNEQFF.

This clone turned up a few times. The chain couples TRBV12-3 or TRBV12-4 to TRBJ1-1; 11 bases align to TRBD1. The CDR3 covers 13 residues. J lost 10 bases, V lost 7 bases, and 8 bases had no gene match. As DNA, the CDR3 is TGTGCCAGCAACTTCCGGGACAGGGGGAGAGCTTTCTTT. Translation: CASNFRDRGRAFF.

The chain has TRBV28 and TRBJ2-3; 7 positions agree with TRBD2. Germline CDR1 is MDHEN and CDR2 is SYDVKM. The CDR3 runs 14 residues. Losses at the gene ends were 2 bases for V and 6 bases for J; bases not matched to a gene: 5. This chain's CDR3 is CASSLGGSFDTQYF. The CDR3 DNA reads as TGTGCCAGCAGTTTAGGCGGGAGTTTTGATACGCAGTATTTT.

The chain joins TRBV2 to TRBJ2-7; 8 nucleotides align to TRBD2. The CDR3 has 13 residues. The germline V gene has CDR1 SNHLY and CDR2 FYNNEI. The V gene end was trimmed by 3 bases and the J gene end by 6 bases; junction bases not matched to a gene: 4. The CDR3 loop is CASSENSGTEQYF. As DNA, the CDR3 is TGTGCCAGCAGTGAGAATAGCGGGACCGAGCAGTACTTC.

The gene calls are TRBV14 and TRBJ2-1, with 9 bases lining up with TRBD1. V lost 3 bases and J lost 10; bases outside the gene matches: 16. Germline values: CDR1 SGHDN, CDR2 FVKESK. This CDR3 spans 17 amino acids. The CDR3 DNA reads TGTGCCAGCAGCCACCCCCAGGGAAGGACAGGGGTAGAAGAGCAGTTCTTC. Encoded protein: CASSHPQGRTGVEEQFF.

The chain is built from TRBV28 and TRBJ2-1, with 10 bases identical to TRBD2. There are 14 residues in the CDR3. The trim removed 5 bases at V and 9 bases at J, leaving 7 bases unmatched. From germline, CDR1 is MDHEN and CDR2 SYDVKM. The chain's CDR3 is CASSLAGAGGEQFF. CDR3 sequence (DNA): TGTGCCAGCAGTCTAGCGGGAGCCGGTGGTGAGCAGTTCTTC. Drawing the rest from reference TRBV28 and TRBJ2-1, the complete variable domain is DVKVTQSSRYLVKRTGEKVFLECVQDMDHENMFWYRQDPGLGLRLIYFSYDVKMKEKGDIPEGYSVSREKKERFSLILESASTNQTSMYLCASSLAGAGGEQFFGPGTRLTVL.

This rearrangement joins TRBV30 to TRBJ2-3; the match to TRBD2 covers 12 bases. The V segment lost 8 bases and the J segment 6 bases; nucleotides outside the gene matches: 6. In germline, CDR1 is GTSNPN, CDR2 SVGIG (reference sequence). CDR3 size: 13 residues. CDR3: CAGDLAGGDTQYF. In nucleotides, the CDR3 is TGTGCCGGAGACCTAGCGGGAGGGGATACGCAGTATTTT.

For the CDR3, the DNA is TGCGCCAGCAGCTACAGGGGGGGGCTGGCTGAAGCTTTCTTT. Amino acid sequence: CASSYRGGLAEAFF. This rearrangement joins TRBV4-1 to TRBJ1-1; 8 bases fit TRBD1. V gave up 5 bases and J gave up 6 bases; unmatched junction bases: 8. This CDR3 contains 14 residues. CDR1 is MGHRA and CDR2 is YSYEKL in the germline V gene.

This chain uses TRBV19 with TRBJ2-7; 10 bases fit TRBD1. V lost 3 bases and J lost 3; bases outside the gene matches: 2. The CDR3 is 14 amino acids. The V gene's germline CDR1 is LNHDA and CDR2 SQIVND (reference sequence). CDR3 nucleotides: TGTGCCAGTAGTATCAGGACAGGGGGCTACGAGCAGTACTTC. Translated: CASSIRTGGYEQYF.

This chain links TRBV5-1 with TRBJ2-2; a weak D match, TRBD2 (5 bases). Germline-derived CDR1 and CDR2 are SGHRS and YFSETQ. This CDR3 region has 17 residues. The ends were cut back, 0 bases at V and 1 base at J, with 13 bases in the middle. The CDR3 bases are TGCGCCAGCAGCTTGGACCCCAGCGGTGGGAACACCGGGGAGCTGTTTTTT. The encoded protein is CASSLDPSGGNTGELFF.

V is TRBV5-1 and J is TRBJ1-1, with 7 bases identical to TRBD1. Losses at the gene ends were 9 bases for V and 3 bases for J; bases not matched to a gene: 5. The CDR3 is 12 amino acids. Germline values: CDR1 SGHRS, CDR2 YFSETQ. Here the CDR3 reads CANDRDDTEAFF. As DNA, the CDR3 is TGCGCCAACGACAGGGACGACACTGAAGCTTTCTTT.

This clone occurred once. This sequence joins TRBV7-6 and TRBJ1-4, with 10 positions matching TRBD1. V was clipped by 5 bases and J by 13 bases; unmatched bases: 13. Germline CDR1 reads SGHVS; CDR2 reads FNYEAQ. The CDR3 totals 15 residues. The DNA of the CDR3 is TGTGCCAGCAGCAGAACGGGACAGGGGACGAGACCACTGTTTTTT. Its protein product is CASSRTGQGTRPLFF.

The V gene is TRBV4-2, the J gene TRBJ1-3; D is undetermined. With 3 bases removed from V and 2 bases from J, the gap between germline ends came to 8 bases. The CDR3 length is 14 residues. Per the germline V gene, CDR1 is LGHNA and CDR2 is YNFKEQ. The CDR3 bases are TGTGCCAGCAGCCATCTAGAACCTGGAAACACCATATATTTT. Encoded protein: CASSHLEPGNTIYF.